These 27 T cell receptor beta chains share one sample of origin, sequenced in a study of blood T cells in healthy people across ages. A sample-barcoded 5' primer and a J-beta primer mix were used in a second PCR of roughly 7 to 11 cycles. TCRdb fed the 5' RACE reads into MiXCR, producing one record per CDR3 protein. The sample holds about 1.4 million distinct CDR3 sequences, 59% seen once. Specimen: blood. The receptors originated from a man aged 18-30 years in good health.

The chain is built from TRBV2 and TRBJ1-1; D remains ambiguous. V shed 3 bases and J shed 3 bases, with 11 bases lying between them. The CDR3 extends over 14 amino acids. CDR1 is SNHLY, CDR2 FYNNEI, per germline. DNA for the CDR3: TGTGCCAGCAGTGAGCAGGCTGGGGACACTGAAGCTTTCTTT. This codes for CASSEQAGDTEAFF.

This clonotype was found a few times. The J gene is TRBJ2-1, the V gene TRBV4-1, with 12 positions matching TRBD2. Looked up from germline, CDR1 is MGHRA and CDR2 is YSYEKL. Trimming took 2 bases from V and 4 from J; bases not matched to a gene: 3. CDR3 length equals 16 residues. CDR3 DNA sequence: TGCGCCAGCAGCCAATTGACTAGCGGGGGTTACAATGAGCAGTTCTTC. It translates to CASSQLTSGGYNEQFF.

This clonotype was seen a handful of times. The rearrangement uses TRBV29-1 and TRBJ2-7; tentative D call: TRBD1 (5 bases). V was cut by 5 bases and J by 4 bases, with 15 bases left in between. Germline values: CDR1 SQVTM, CDR2 ANQGSEA. The CDR3 sequence is 13 residues long. The CDR3 protein is CSVSYRSSYEQYF. In nucleotides, the CDR3 is TGCAGCGTTTCCTACAGGAGTTCTTACGAGCAGTACTTC.

This clonotype was observed a single time. This chain links TRBV4-1 with TRBJ2-1; 10 bases match TRBD2. CDR3 length: 17 residues. The germline V gene has CDR1 MGHRA and CDR2 YSYEKL. Trimming at V came to 1 base and at J to 8 bases, leaving 11 bases not matched to a gene. CDR3 in amino acids: CASSQGYSGGAQYEQFF. The DNA for the CDR3 is TGCGCCAGCAGCCAAGGTTACAGCGGGGGGGCCCAGTATGAGCAGTTCTTC.

In its sample, this clonotype was seen a few times. The J gene is TRBJ2-2, the V gene TRBV9, with 11 nucleotides matching TRBD2. V shed 0 bases, J shed 4 bases, and the junction held 5 bases outside the gene matches. Germline values: CDR1 SGDLS, CDR2 YYNGEE. This CDR3 is built from 17 residues. CDR3 loop: CASSVALAGGPTGELFF. The DNA of the CDR3 is TGTGCCAGCAGCGTAGCCCTAGCGGGGGGTCCCACCGGGGAGCTGTTTTTT.

Only a few counts were recorded for this clonotype. The rearrangement links TRBV6-2 or TRBV6-3 to TRBJ2-5; a weak D match, TRBD1 (6 bases). The CDR3 length is 14 residues. The V end was cut by 5 bases, the J end by 5 bases, with 15 bases between. Germline CDR1 and CDR2: MNHEY and SVGEGT. In DNA form, the CDR3 reads TGTGCCAGCAGTCGCCACAGGGTAGAGGAGACCCAGTACTTC. Protein sequence: CASSRHRVEETQYF.

This clonotype was seen ten or more times. The chain combines TRBV3-1 with TRBJ1-1; TRBD1 matches 7 bases. V was pared by 0 bases and J by 10 bases, with 5 bases of the junction left unmatched. In germline, CDR1 is LGHDT, CDR2 YNNKEL (reference sequence). The CDR3 consists of 13 residues. The CDR3 reads CASSQDRTGRAFF. Here the CDR3 DNA reads TGTGCCAGCAGCCAAGATCGGACAGGTCGAGCTTTCTTT. The variable domain in full, with the rest retrieved from reference TRBV3-1 and TRBJ1-1, is DTAVSQTPKYLVTQMGNDKSIKCEQNLGHDTMYWYKQDSKKFLKIMFSYNNKELIINETVPNRFSPKSPDKAHLNLHINSLELGDSAVYFCASSQDRTGRAFFGQGTRLTVV.

The chain combines TRBV29-1 with TRBJ1-1; D remains unclear. Trimming left V 4 bases short and J 0 bases short, with 6 bases between. CDR1 and CDR2 from the germline V gene are SQVTM and ANQGSEA. There are 12 residues in the CDR3. The CDR3 reads CSVAPVNTEAFF. The CDR3 DNA reads as TGCAGCGTTGCCCCGGTGAACACTGAAGCTTTCTTT.

The V gene is TRBV7-9, the J gene TRBJ2-2; 8 bases fit TRBD2. This CDR3 has 17 amino acids. Germline V gene lookup returns CDR1 SEHNR and CDR2 FQNEAQ (reference sequence). The ends lost 5 bases at V and 3 bases at J; junction bases unmatched: 11. The CDR3 coding sequence is TGTGCCAGCAGCGACGGGCGCCAGCGGGGGTACACCGGGGAGCTGTTTTTT. Its translation is CASSDGRQRGYTGELFF.

This clonotype was found a few times. The chain uses TRBV29-1 and TRBJ2-2; TRBD2 matches 7 bases. This CDR3 contains 14 residues. Germline V CDR1 and CDR2: SQVTM, ANQGSEA. V shed 6 bases, J shed 1 base, and the junction held 5 bases outside the gene matches. CDR3 protein: CSVGGGENTGELFF. CDR3 bases: TGCAGCGTGGGGGGAGGGGAGAACACCGGGGAGCTGTTTTTT.

The sample holds a few counts of this clonotype. The chain has TRBV27 and TRBJ2-7, with D possibly called TRBD1 or TRBD2 (5 bases each). From germline, CDR1 is MNHEY and CDR2 SMNVEV (reference sequence). The CDR3 extends over 15 amino acids. The V gene lost 2 bases and the J gene lost 3 bases, with 14 bases spanning the gap. This CDR3 is CASSLAGTEFYEQYF. For the CDR3, the DNA is TGTGCCAGCAGTTTAGCCGGGACGGAATTCTACGAGCAGTACTTC.

This sequence joins TRBV7-9 and TRBJ2-7, with D hard to call. In germline, CDR1 is SEHNR, CDR2 FQNEAQ (reference sequence). Trimming shortened V by 5 bases and J by 3 bases, and 8 bases separated the two germline ends. The CDR3 contains 12 residues. The CDR3 sequence is CASSEKRYEQYF. In nucleotides, the CDR3 is TGTGCCAGCAGCGAGAAGCGCTACGAGCAGTACTTC. Together with reference TRBV7-9 and TRBJ2-7, the CDR3 gives the full variable domain: DTGVSQNPRHKITKRGQNVTFRCDPISEHNRLYWYRQTLGQGPEFLTYFQNEAQLEKSRLLSDRFSAERPKGSFSTLEIQRTEQGDSAMYLCASSEKRYEQYFGPGTRLTVT.

CDR3 residues: CASSQDLDRRGKNIQYF. DNA of the CDR3: TGCGCCAGCAGCCAAGATCTGGACAGGAGAGGCAAAAACATTCAGTACTTC. The V and J genes are TRBV4-3 and TRBJ2-4; 7 nucleotides line up with TRBD1. V lost 0 bases and J lost 3; bases outside the gene matches: 8. Germline-derived CDR1 and CDR2 are LGHNA and YSLEER. The CDR3 is 17 amino acids.

The V gene is TRBV4-2, the J gene TRBJ2-1; TRBD2 matches 7 bases. This CDR3 comprises 13 residues. Trimming removed 0 bases from V and 14 bases from J; junction bases left unmatched: 7. Germline CDR1 reads LGHNA; CDR2 reads YNFKEQ. CDR3 in DNA: TGTGCCAGCAGCCAAGATGCGCTAGCGGTGGAGTTCTTC. It specifies CASSQDALAVEFF.

The genes are TRBV6-1 and TRBJ2-4; D not certain. The J call could be wrong; TRBJ2-5 is a better fit for the DNA end. Germline V gives CDR1 MNHNS, CDR2 SASEGT. The CDR3 is 14 amino acids. This CDR3 is CASSELWDLKTQYF. The CDR3 DNA follows: TGTGCCAGCAGTGAATTATGGGATTTGAAGACCCAGTACTTC.

The gene calls are TRBV6-1 and TRBJ1-1; TRBD1 might be the D (5 bases). Germline V gene lookup returns CDR1 MNHNS and CDR2 SASEGT. Between the trimmed V and J ends, which lost 3 bases and 0 bases, there was a span of 14 bases. The CDR3 contains 16 residues. Written as DNA, the CDR3 is TGTGCCAGCAGTGACCCCTGGGGGGGATTGAACACTGAAGCTTTCTTT. It translates to CASSDPWGGLNTEAFF.

CDR3 residues: CASSFTLQGQDEKLFF. The CDR3 nucleotides are TGTGCCAGCAGCTTTACATTACAGGGGCAAGATGAAAAACTGTTTTTT. V usage is TRBV7-9 and J usage is TRBJ1-4; the match to TRBD1 covers 7 bases. Germline V gene lookup returns CDR1 SEHNR and CDR2 FQNEAQ (reference sequence). The V and J ends lost 3 bases and 6 bases, in that order; junction bases with no gene match: 10. The CDR3 runs 16 residues.

In its sample, this clonotype was seen a few times. The rearrangement uses TRBV4-1 and TRBJ2-2, with D possibly matching TRBD2 (5 bases). This CDR3 has 12 residues. Germline V gene sequence: CDR1 MGHRA, CDR2 YSYEKL. Trimming shortened V by 4 bases and J by 8 bases, and 8 bases separated the two germline ends. Here the CDR3 reads CASSPAVGELFF. Written as DNA, the CDR3 is TGCGCCAGCAGCCCAGCGGTTGGGGAGCTGTTTTTT.

The chain is built from TRBV3-1 and TRBJ1-2; no reliable D call. Germline CDR1 LGHDT, CDR2 YNNKEL (reference sequence). The CDR3 sequence is 14 residues long. Between the trimmed V and J ends, which lost 2 bases and 3 bases, there was a span of 10 bases. CDR3 in amino acids: CASSQHGRDYGYTF. Written as DNA, the CDR3 is TGTGCCAGCAGCCAACACGGGAGGGACTATGGCTACACCTTC.

This clonotype showed up just a few times. V and J are TRBV7-2 and TRBJ2-3, with D perhaps assigned TRBD1 or TRBD2 (6 bases each). Germline-derived CDR1 and CDR2 are SGHTA and FQGNSA. Deletions cut 5 bases from V and 6 bases from J, with 15 bases between. The CDR3 covers 14 residues. CDR3: CASSPLRGQDTQYF. The CDR3 nucleotides are TGTGCCAGCAGCCCACTTCGGGGGCAGGATACGCAGTATTTT. The full variable domain, in which reference TRBV7-2 and TRBJ2-3 provide the parts outside the CDR3, is GAGVSQSPSNKVTEKGKDVELRCDPISGHTALYWYRQSLGQGLEFLIYFQGNSAPDKSGLPSDRFSAERTGGSVSTLTIQRTQQEDSAVYLCASSPLRGQDTQYFGPGTRLTVL.

This chain connects TRBV7-2 to TRBJ2-4; no firm D call. Gene TRBJ2-7 matches the end of the DNA better, so the J call may be wrong. The CDR3 spans 11 residues. CDR1 is SGHTA and CDR2 is FQGNSA in the germline V gene. The CDR3 coding sequence is TGTGCCAGCAGCTTCTTAGGCGAGCAGTACTTC. Translating it yields CASSFLGEQYF.

The chain uses TRBV7-2 and TRBJ1-6; the D gene is possibly TRBD1 (5 bases). Trimming removed 5 bases at V and 15 bases at J, with 20 bases between. In germline, CDR1 is SGHTA, CDR2 FQGNSA. This CDR3 is built from 14 residues. The CDR3 nucleotides read TGTGCCAGCAGCCTAAGCACCAGGGAGCACGGCCTCCACTTT. Translation gives CASSLSTREHGLHF.

V is TRBV12-3 or TRBV12-4 and J is TRBJ2-3; no reliable D call. The CDR3 is made up of 16 amino acids. V lost 5 bases, J lost 4 bases, and 19 bases lay in between. The chain's CDR3 is CASSPSSAPRSDTQYF. The CDR3 DNA is TGTGCCAGCAGTCCCTCTAGTGCGCCTCGGTCAGATACGCAGTATTTT.

The J gene is TRBJ2-5, the V gene TRBV27; either TRBD1 or TRBD2 may supply D (6 bases each). CDR3 length equals 14 residues. Germline CDR1 MNHEY, CDR2 SMNVEV (reference sequence). The germline V and J ends were trimmed by 3 bases and 1 base, with 9 bases remaining between them. CDR3 DNA: TGTGCCAGCAGTTTTCCGGGGGCCCAAGAGACCCAGTACTTC. It encodes CASSFPGAQETQYF.

This clonotype was seen only a few times. The chain employs TRBV7-2 and TRBJ2-3, with D possibly being TRBD1 (6 bases). Per germline, CDR1 SGHTA and CDR2 FQGNSA. CDR3 length: 16 amino acids. Trimming cost V 3 bases and J 0 bases, with 13 bases left between them. CDR3 in amino acids: CASSLDRATSTDTQYF. In DNA form, the CDR3 reads TGTGCCAGCAGCTTGGACAGAGCGACTAGCACAGATACGCAGTATTTT.

This clonotype was observed a few times. The chain recombines TRBV7-2 with TRBJ2-3; TRBD2 aligns across 7 bases. This CDR3 spans 14 amino acids. Germline assignment: CDR1 SGHTA and CDR2 FQGNSA. J lost 4 bases, V lost 5 bases, and 6 bases had no gene match. CDR3 in amino acids: CASSDIRGADTQYF. The CDR3 DNA reads TGTGCCAGCAGCGATATACGGGGGGCAGATACGCAGTATTTT.

The chain is built from TRBV9 and TRBJ1-4; 9 bases match TRBD1. The V and J ends lost 0 bases and 14 bases, in that order; junction bases with no gene match: 8. Germline V CDR1 and CDR2: SGDLS, YYNGEE. This CDR3 is built from 14 residues. The CDR3 DNA sequence: TGTGCCAGCAGCGTAGGGACAGGGGATTCACGGCTGTTTTTT. This codes for CASSVGTGDSRLFF.